Included here is one T cell receptor (beta chain) sequence, with context. Its cognate antigen has yet to be identified. The sample holds no much larger clone one base away, and base qualities are not on file. The germline V gene (reference sequence) gives CDR1 as MNHEY and CDR2 as SMNVEV. The junction carries 6 bases between V and J, which are trimmed by 2 bases and 2 bases respectively. The CDR3 covers 13 residues, taking in both the cysteine and the phenylalanine. Only CDR3 DNA is held: 39 bases, read in frame from base 1. This sample was taken from a study of control samples from healthy donors and cancer patients (dated by TCRdb to 2020 to 2021). Library construction relied on the immunoSEQ multiplex PCR assay. Not all clones reach the TCRdb copy of this immuneACCESS table, which keeps in-frame sequences only. Checked studies attribute under half of the gap to unresolved V genes and leave the rest unexplained. This sample holds some 150,000 clones; 94% were observed only once. Jointly, the top ten make up 13% to 15% of the sample.

The receptor was derived from a man in his sixties with colorectal cancer. The chain joins TRBV27 to TRBJ1-2; a tentative D match to TRBD1 spans 5 bases. Sequences were obtained from PBMCs. The sequence in DNA is TGTGCCAGCAGTTTACGGGGGAACTATGGCTACACCTTC. Translated, this is CASSLRGNYGYTF.